This section outlines one T cell receptor beta chain sequence together with its context. Its antigen specificity is not known. No conserved phenylalanine or tryptophan is present at the end of the CDR3, so a read error is the likely explanation. The DNA is omitted, as the CDR3 cannot be located on it reliably, and the CDR3 follows TCRdb's listing. Bulk unsorted tissue served as the source for RNA extraction, and RNA quality was assessed using a NanoDrop ND-1000 and an Agilent 2100. Normal lung samples were distant non-tumor tissue taken more than 3 cm from the tumor edge. All donors had newly diagnosed lung cancer, had not received prior chemotherapy, and were admitted for thoracic surgery in China between August and November 2014. Patients with previous radiotherapy or chemotherapy, or with another concurrent cancer, were excluded from the study. Surgical tissue pieces of about 1-2.1 cm3 were preserved in RNAlater solution and stored at -80 °C until use.

This sample is part of a study of tumor and adjacent non-tumor tissue in lung cancer (dated 2018 in TCRdb). About the full investigation: The cohort included around twelve adenocarcinoma, a couple of squamous cell carcinoma and 1 small cell lung cancer patients. Sequencing produced approximately 130 million productive TCRbeta reads in total, an average of approximately 4.1 million reads per sample. For each patient, one tumor sample and one normal lung sample were taken, giving about 29 paired specimens that underwent TCRbeta CDR3 sequencing. The study compared bulk TCRbeta repertoires from lung tumor tissue and matched distant non-tumor lung tissue of more than 12 lung cancer patients. Among the 15 or so patients, ages ranged from roughly 30 to 76 years, approximately ten were men and 5 were women, and disease was TNM stage I to III.

The library was obtained by multiplex PCR. The sequencing machine was an Illumina HiSeq 2500. Following protocols modified from ARM-PCR, the researchers constructed TCRbeta libraries through three rounds of nested PCR with primers (Table S4). Before sequencing, PCR products of 200-500 bp were cut from the gel and purified using the QIAquick gel extraction kit. The study's own analysis went as follows. Trimmomatic was used to clean the reads, FLASH merged the cleaned reads into complete CDR3 sequences, and MiTCR assigned the sequences to V(D)J germline segments. Clonal diversity was computed as the inverse Simpson's index with VDJtools. In-frame sequences lacking a premature stop codon were counted as productive reads. TCRdb trimmed public reads at Q25 via fastp, called clones via MiXCR and kept in-frame beta chains. Here each entry gathers all rows of one CDR3 protein and keeps the most common genes and DNA. Clone size and V and J calls follow TCRdb, not the original study. This sample is represented by 70,000 to 90,000 distinct CDR3 sequences; approximately 71% of them were singletons. Around a quarter of the sample rests with the top ten.

Reading the germline V gene (reference sequence) gives CDR1 DFQATT and CDR2 SNEGSKA. Ends included, the CDR3 has 14 residues. Results the study describes overall, beyond this receptor: A significantly larger cumulative share of the repertoire was made up by the top 100 clones in normal lung than in tumor tissue. The cohort had only 15 or so patients, and the authors noted that larger samples and more detailed clinical data are needed. TCR diversity (inverse Simpson) was significantly higher in tumor than in normal lung tissue (roughly 430 vs 170, P = 0.0075, Mann-Whitney U test). Because peripheral blood was not sequenced, blood TCRbeta repertoires in the lung cancer patients of the study were not examined. Younger patients had significantly higher TCR diversity, and higher tumor TCR diversity was associated with shorter overall and disease-free survival. The methods do not name the sequencing platform or mention unique molecular identifiers.

The sequenced sample was distant non-tumor lung tissue. The TCR sequence derives from a woman between 45 and 65 years old with non-small cell lung cancer. Recombination joined TRBV20-1 with TRBJ2-7. The CDR3 region reads CSASREGTSYEQYL.